This entry lists 20 T cell receptor beta chains sequenced from one sample in a study of beta chain features in type 1 diabetes. Investigators reverse transcribed all isolated RNA, so they sequenced expressed TCRB transcripts. Using immunoSEQ multiplex PCR, the repertoire was profiled, and TCRdb retains in-frame clones only, with some absent. The table lists 330,000 or so clones, roughly a fifth of them singletons. Sequencing was done on a sample of naive CD4+ T cells from blood. The receptors were sampled from a woman younger than 35 in good health.

This clone has a handful of counts. The chain uses TRBV9 and TRBJ2-2; possibly TRBD1 for D (5 bases). Germline CDR1 and CDR2: SGDLS and YYNGEE. CDR3 length equals 16 residues. The germline V and J ends were trimmed by 0 bases and 1 base, with 10 bases remaining between them. CDR3 DNA: TGTGCCAGCAGCGTAGAAGTCAGGGTGAACACCGGGGAGCTGTTTTTT. Residues: CASSVEVRVNTGELFF.

The J gene is TRBJ1-1, the V gene TRBV27, with a possible D match to TRBD1 (5 bases). Trimming left V 3 bases short and J 7 bases short, with 15 bases between. The CDR3 is 14 amino acids. Looked up from germline, CDR1 is MNHEY and CDR2 is SMNVEV (reference sequence). CDR3 nucleotides: TGTGCCAGCAGTTTTAGTTTTGGGGGGGTTGAAGCTTTCTTT. Translated, it gives CASSFSFGGVEAFF.

The rearrangement joins TRBV28 to TRBJ2-7; 10 positions match TRBD1. The germline gives CDR1 MDHEN, CDR2 SYDVKM. Trimming cost V 4 bases and J 4 bases; bases outside gene matches: 4. The CDR3 is 14 residues long. The CDR3 reads CASSYPDRGYEQYF. The CDR3 DNA follows: TGTGCCAGCAGTTACCCGGACAGGGGGTACGAGCAGTACTTC.

This chain uses TRBV5-4 with TRBJ2-7; 9 bases fit TRBD2. The CDR3 runs 15 residues. V lost 3 bases and J lost 4; bases outside the gene matches: 8. From germline, CDR1 is SGHNT and CDR2 YYREEE (reference sequence). CDR3 bases: TGTGCCAGCAGCTCCTCCGGGACTAGCAAGTACGAGCAGTACTTC. Amino acid sequence: CASSSSGTSKYEQYF.

This clone was detected only a few times. The CDR3 loop is CASSLGGTGDEAFF. For the CDR3, the DNA is TGCGCCAGCAGCTTGGGGGGGACAGGGGACGAAGCTTTCTTT. The chain has TRBV5-1 and TRBJ1-1; TRBD1 aligns across 10 bases. The CDR3 is made up of 14 amino acids. The germline CDR1 and CDR2 sequences are SGHRS and YFSETQ. After removal of 0 bases from V and 8 bases from J, the junction contained 4 bases not matched to a gene.

The rearrangement joins TRBV15 to TRBJ1-5; tentatively, D is TRBD1 (6 bases). CDR3 length: 15 residues. Trimming took off 7 bases at V and 1 base at J, with 14 bases between the two ends. The V gene's germline CDR1 is LNHNV and CDR2 YYDKDF (reference sequence). CDR3 loop: CATKQGYSSNQPQHF. The CDR3 DNA reads TGTGCCACCAAGCAGGGGTACTCAAGCAATCAGCCCCAGCATTTT.

This clone was detected a few times. The chain employs TRBV6-5 and TRBJ2-3; D gene ambiguous. Germline V CDR1 and CDR2: MNHEY, SVGAGI. V shed 2 bases and J shed 3 bases, with 9 bases lying between them. The CDR3 runs to 14 residues. The CDR3 sequence is CASSYNTVTDTQYF. Written as DNA, the CDR3 is TGTGCCAGCAGTTACAACACAGTTACAGATACGCAGTATTTT.

The chain combines TRBV2 with TRBJ2-3; D perhaps matches TRBD1 (5 bases). The CDR3 has 14 amino acids. The V end lost 5 bases, the J end lost 2 bases, and 11 bases lay between the germline ends. Germline V gene lookup returns CDR1 SNHLY and CDR2 FYNNEI. CDR3 sequence reads: CASSRQGSTDTQYF. CDR3 coding DNA: TGTGCCAGCAGTCGGCAGGGATCCACAGATACGCAGTATTTT.

This clone was seen only a few times. The chain couples TRBV18 to TRBJ2-7; D gene ambiguous. The length of the CDR3 is 13 residues. Germline values: CDR1 KGHSH, CDR2 LQKENI. V shed 5 bases and J shed 0 bases, with 8 bases lying between them. CDR3 sequence: CASSESVSYEQYF. The CDR3 DNA follows: TGTGCCAGCTCAGAGTCGGTCTCCTACGAGCAGTACTTC. Using reference TRBV18 and TRBJ2-7 for the parts outside the CDR3, the full variable domain is NAGVMQNPRHLVRRRGQEARLRCSPMKGHSHVYWYRQLPEEGLKFMVYLQKENIIDESGMPKERFSAEFPKEGPSILRIQQVVRGDSAAYFCASSESVSYEQYFGPGTRLTVT.

This clone was found a few times. The chain has TRBV18 and TRBJ2-2, with D possibly being TRBD2 (5 bases). This CDR3 is 14 amino acids long. CDR1 is KGHSH, CDR2 LQKENI, per germline. V was clipped by 6 bases and J by 6 bases, with 14 bases between them. The DNA for the CDR3 is TGTGCCAGCTCGTCCAATGCGGGTGCCGGGGAGCTGTTTTTT. Translated: CASSSNAGAGELFF.

This clone was recorded a few times. The chain combines TRBV5-4 with TRBJ1-6, with 9 bases aligning to TRBD1. The CDR3 extends over 16 amino acids. V lost 4 bases to trimming and J lost 8 bases; unmatched junction nucleotides: 10. From germline, CDR1 is SGHNT and CDR2 YYREEE (reference sequence). CDR3 in DNA: TGTGCCAGCAGCGTTTTAGGGGACAGGGATTATTCACCCCTCCACTTT. Protein: CASSVLGDRDYSPLHF.

This clone was observed a few times. V is TRBV14 and J is TRBJ2-7, with 8 bases that match TRBD2. Germline loops: CDR1 SGHDN, CDR2 FVKESK. The CDR3 runs to 16 residues. J lost 5 bases, V lost 0 bases, and 9 bases had no gene match. CDR3 protein: CASSQDLSGGKNEQYF. CDR3 DNA: TGTGCCAGCAGCCAAGATCTCAGCGGGGGAAAGAACGAGCAGTACTTC. Full variable domain (missing parts from reference TRBV14 and TRBJ2-7): EAGVTQFPSHSVIEKGQTVTLRCDPISGHDNLYWYRRVMGKEIKFLLHFVKESKQDESGMPNNRFLAERTGGTYSTLKVQPAELEDSGVYFCASSQDLSGGKNEQYFGPGTRLTVT.

This clone was counted only a few times. The chain links TRBV18 to TRBJ2-1; 7 nucleotides match TRBD2. Germline V gene data show CDR1 as KGHSH and CDR2 as LQKENI. This CDR3 has 16 amino acids. J was trimmed by 8 bases and V by 1 base; bases with no gene match: 11. CDR3: CASSPQEERGIDEQFF. CDR3 DNA: TGTGCCAGCTCACCACAAGAGGAGCGGGGTATCGATGAGCAGTTCTTC. Looking up the rest from reference TRBV18 and TRBJ2-1 gives the full variable domain: NAGVMQNPRHLVRRRGQEARLRCSPMKGHSHVYWYRQLPEEGLKFMVYLQKENIIDESGMPKERFSAEFPKEGPSILRIQQVVRGDSAAYFCASSPQEERGIDEQFFGPGTRLTVL.

Notes on this clone: The sample has other DNA sequences that encode this CDR3 too. The chain joins TRBV5-4 to TRBJ1-4; TRBD1 aligns across 11 bases. This CDR3 has 14 amino acids. The trim removed 4 bases at V and 8 bases at J, leaving 4 bases unmatched. Germline CDR1 reads SGHNT; CDR2 reads YYREEE (reference sequence). CDR3 sequence reads: CASSPDRGREKLFF. The CDR3 DNA reads as TGTGCCAGCAGCCCGGACAGGGGGCGCGAAAAACTGTTTTTT.

CDR3 sequence: CASSLLGSSGANVLTF. The DNA for the CDR3 is TGTGCCAGCAGTTTATTGGGCAGCTCTGGGGCCAACGTCCTGACTTTC. The chain links TRBV27 to TRBJ2-6; no reliable D call. V was shortened by 1 base and J by 0 bases, with 7 bases between the two germline ends. The CDR3 sequence is 16 residues long. Germline V gives CDR1 MNHEY, CDR2 SMNVEV (reference sequence).

This clone was recorded only once. V gene TRBV9 combines with J gene TRBJ2-1; TRBD2 aligns across 10 bases. V was pared by 1 base and J by 9 bases, with 10 bases of the junction left unmatched. CDR3 length equals 16 residues. Looked up from germline, CDR1 is SGDLS and CDR2 is YYNGEE. The CDR3 DNA follows: TGTGCCAGCAGCGTACGGGTAGCGGGAGGCCAAGGTGAGCAGTTCTTC. Its translation is CASSVRVAGGQGEQFF.

This clone was counted only a few times. V is TRBV7-9 and J is TRBJ2-7; tentatively, D is TRBD2 (5 bases). V was clipped by 5 bases and J by 2 bases, with 10 bases between them. This CDR3 has 13 residues. CDR1 and CDR2 from the germline V gene are SEHNR and FQNEAQ (reference sequence). CDR3 nucleotides: TGTGCCAGCAGCCCCCCGGGGACCTACGAGCAGTACTTC. Its protein is CASSPPGTYEQYF.

The CDR3 sequence: CASSPPTGTEAFF. The CDR3 DNA sequence: TGTGCCAGCAGTCCTCCGACGGGCACTGAAGCTTTCTTT. The V call is TRBV7-2, the J call TRBJ1-1, with no clear D. V lost 6 bases, J lost 4 bases, and 12 bases lay in between. CDR1 and CDR2 from the germline V gene are SGHTA and FQGNSA. The CDR3 is 13 residues long.

This clone was seen a handful of times. This chain links TRBV29-1 with TRBJ2-7; 10 nucleotides line up with TRBD2. The CDR3 is 14 residues long. Germline V lookup: CDR1 SQVTM, CDR2 ANQGSEA. With 6 bases clipped from V and 3 bases from J, the junction kept 8 bases outside the gene matches. The CDR3 bases are TGCAGCGTCGACTCTAGCGGGGGCGTCTACGAGCAGTACTTC. Translation gives CSVDSSGGVYEQYF.

The rearrangement uses TRBV7-9 and TRBJ1-2, with a tentative D call TRBD1 (5 bases). Trimming pared 2 bases from V and 2 bases from J, leaving 9 bases between. This CDR3 has 14 residues. Germline V lookup: CDR1 SEHNR, CDR2 FQNEAQ (reference sequence). CDR3 region: CASSLFQGNYGYTF. CDR3 DNA sequence: TGTGCCAGCAGCTTATTCCAGGGCAACTATGGCTACACCTTC.